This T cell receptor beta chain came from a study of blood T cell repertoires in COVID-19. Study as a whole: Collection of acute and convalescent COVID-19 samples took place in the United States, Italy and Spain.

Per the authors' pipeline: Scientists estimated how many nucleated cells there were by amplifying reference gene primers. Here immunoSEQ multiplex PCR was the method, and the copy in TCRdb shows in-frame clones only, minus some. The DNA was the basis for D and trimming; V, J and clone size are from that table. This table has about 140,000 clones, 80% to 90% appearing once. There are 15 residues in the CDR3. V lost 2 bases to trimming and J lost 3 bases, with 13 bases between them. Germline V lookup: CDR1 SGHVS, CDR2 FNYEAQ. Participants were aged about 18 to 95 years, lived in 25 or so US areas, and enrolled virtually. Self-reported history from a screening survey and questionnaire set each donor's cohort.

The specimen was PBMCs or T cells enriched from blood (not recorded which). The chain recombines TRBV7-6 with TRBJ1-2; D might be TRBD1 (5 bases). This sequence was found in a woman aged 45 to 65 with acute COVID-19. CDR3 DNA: TGTGCCAGCAGCTTATTAGGTGACAGCTACTATGGCTACACCTTC. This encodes CASSLLGDSYYGYTF.